A single sample is the source of the 25 T cell receptor beta chains below, sequenced in a study of tumor-infiltrating lymphocytes in oesophageal squamous cell carcinoma. TCRdb reprocessed the PCR reads via MiXCR and lists one record per CDR3 protein. The data show about 11,000 distinct CDR3 sequences, around 50% seen once. Sequencing was performed on esophageal tumor tissue. These receptor sequences come from a male donor with esophageal squamous cell carcinoma.

V and J are TRBV7-2 and TRBJ2-5; D perhaps matches TRBD1 (6 bases). The J call may be mistaken, given a closer DNA end match to TRBJ1-2. The CDR3 spans 14 residues. The V gene's germline CDR1 is SGHTA and CDR2 FQGNSA. The CDR3 is CASSSQGSDYGYTF. CDR3 nucleotide sequence: TGTGCCAGCAGCTCCCAGGGGAGCGACTATGGCTACACCTTC.

As regards this clonotype: At one boundary the junction diverges from the germline segment, which might be a read error. The rearrangement uses TRBV6-1 and TRBJ2-4, with 7 bases lining up with TRBD1. The CDR3 totals 14 residues. Germline V lookup: CDR1 MNHNS, CDR2 SASEGT. The DNA of the CDR3 is TGTGCCAGCAGTGAAAGTCAGGGGGTTAATACGCAGCACTTC. As protein: CASSESQGVNTQHF.

J is TRBJ1-4 and V is TRBV7-2; 7 nucleotides line up with TRBD1. Germline V gene lookup returns CDR1 SGHTA and CDR2 FQGNSA. This CDR3 is built from 14 residues. J gave up 7 bases and V 4 bases, and 6 bases lay outside the gene matches. This chain's CDR3 is CASSSTGVSEKLFF. The CDR3 DNA reads as TGTGCCAGCAGCTCCACAGGGGTTTCTGAAAAACTGTTTTTT.

This clonotype was counted only a few times. The chain couples TRBV5-1 to TRBJ2-5; a possible D gene is TRBD1 (5 bases). The assigned J gene may be wrong: the sequence end matches TRBJ2-7 better. The CDR3 loop spans 12 amino acids. Germline CDR1 reads SGHRS; CDR2 reads YFSETQ. The CDR3 sequence: CASSFLGHEQYF. CDR3 sequence (DNA): TGCGCCAGCAGCTTTCTGGGGCACGAGCAGTACTTC.

V is TRBV5-1 and J is TRBJ2-1, with 10 bases matching TRBD2. This CDR3 region has 16 residues. V shed 4 bases and J 7 bases; nucleotides not matched to a gene: 11. Germline loops: CDR1 SGHRS, CDR2 YFSETQ. The CDR3: CASSLGTSARGNEQFF. DNA for the CDR3: TGCGCCAGCAGCCTGGGGACTAGCGCAAGGGGGAATGAGCAGTTCTTC.

The chain recombines TRBV7-2 with TRBJ2-1; a possible D gene is TRBD2 (5 bases). Per the germline V gene, CDR1 is SGHTA and CDR2 is FQGNSA. The CDR3 is made up of 12 amino acids. Between the trimmed V and J ends, which lost 1 base and 9 bases, there was a span of 7 bases. The CDR3 sequence: CASSLGELEQFF. The CDR3 DNA sequence: TGTGCCAGCAGCTTAGGGGAGCTTGAGCAGTTCTTC.

The V and J genes are TRBV7-2 and TRBJ2-7, with 8 bases fitting TRBD1. TRBJ2-1 explains the end of the DNA better; the J call may be wrong. Looked up from germline, CDR1 is SGHTA and CDR2 is FQGNSA. This CDR3 spans 15 amino acids. In nucleotides, the CDR3 is TGTGCCAGCAGCCCCGGACAGGGTCGTGGCAATGAGCAGTTCTTC. Amino acid sequence: CASSPGQGRGNEQFF.

The chain links TRBV11-2 to TRBJ2-7; no clear D. Matching the DNA end better, TRBJ2-1 makes the J call doubtful. The CDR3 consists of 13 residues. Germline values: CDR1 SGHAT, CDR2 FQNNGV. The CDR3 region has the DNA TGTGCCAGCAGCTTAGAGGACTACAATGAGCAGTTCTTC. Encoded protein: CASSLEDYNEQFF.

The chain employs TRBV11-2 and TRBJ2-5, with a weak D call TRBD1 (6 bases). CDR3 size: 15 residues. The ends were cut back, 0 bases at V and 5 bases at J, with 13 bases in the middle. Germline-derived CDR1 and CDR2 are SGHAT and FQNNGV. In DNA, the CDR3 is TGTGCCAGCAGCTTAGATTACAGGGCCTCGGAGACCCAGTACTTC. Protein sequence: CASSLDYRASETQYF.

This clonotype showed up many times. The V and J genes are TRBV4-1 and TRBJ2-5; D is possibly TRBD1 or TRBD2 (5 bases each). The CDR3 totals 13 residues. The V and J ends lost 5 bases and 9 bases respectively, with 16 bases between them. Germline CDR1 reads MGHRA; CDR2 reads YSYEKL. The CDR3 reads CASSWDRRWAQYF. In nucleotides, the CDR3 is TGCGCCAGCAGCTGGGACCGTAGATGGGCCCAGTACTTC.

The J gene is TRBJ2-1, the V gene TRBV6-1; D ambiguous. The DNA end is more similar to TRBJ2-7, so the J call may be wrong. Germline V CDR1 and CDR2: MNHNS, SASEGT. The CDR3 is made up of 12 amino acids. CDR3 in amino acids: CASSFSGREQYF. DNA of the CDR3: TGTGCCAGCAGTTTTTCAGGCCGCGAGCAGTACTTC.

The V and J genes are TRBV12-3 or TRBV12-4 and TRBJ2-6; possible D gene TRBD1, 6 bases. The CDR3 length is 18 residues. V was shortened by 3 bases and J by 2 bases, with 17 bases between the two germline ends. Here the CDR3 DNA reads TGTGCCAGCAGTTTTTCAGGGGCCATGGGTGCTGGGGCCAACGTCCTGACTTTC. As protein: CASSFSGAMGAGANVLTF.

By proportion, this clonotype is medium-sized (0.01 to 0.1%). The chain employs TRBV6-1 and TRBJ2-1, with 13 bases that match TRBD2. This CDR3 is built from 15 residues. Looked up from germline, CDR1 is MNHNS and CDR2 is SASEGT. V shed 7 bases and J 6 bases; nucleotides not matched to a gene: 6. CDR3 sequence: CASTLLAGGTNEQFF. The DNA for the CDR3 is TGTGCCAGCACCTTACTAGCGGGAGGGACCAATGAGCAGTTCTTC.

This clonotype came up once. The chain recombines TRBV7-2 with TRBJ2-3; the D gene is possibly TRBD1 (5 bases). The DNA end is a closer match to TRBJ2-1, so the J assignment may be wrong. The CDR3 sequence is 14 residues long. The germline V gene has CDR1 SGHTA and CDR2 FQGNSA. This CDR3 is CASSVGQITHRQFF. The CDR3 bases are TGTGCCAGCAGCGTAGGACAAATAACCCACCGGCAGTTCTTC.

This chain connects TRBV7-6 to TRBJ2-3; 9 bases fit TRBD2. Germline CDR1 SGHVS, CDR2 FNYEAQ. This CDR3 has 15 amino acids. The V and J ends lost 4 bases and 4 bases, in that order; junction bases with no gene match: 6. Here the CDR3 reads CASSYGGGVSDTQYF. CDR3 nucleotides: TGTGCCAGCAGCTACGGCGGGGGGGTCTCAGATACGCAGTATTTT.

The genes are TRBV7-8 and TRBJ2-1, with D tentatively TRBD2 (6 bases). The germline V gene has CDR1 SGHVS and CDR2 FQNEAQ. The V gene lost 4 bases and the J gene lost 10 bases, with 20 bases spanning the gap. The CDR3 is 15 amino acids. DNA of the CDR3: TGTGCCAGCAGCTATTTGGAGGGATGGGTCGGGGAGCAGTTCTTC. Protein product: CASSYLEGWVGEQFF.

V and J are TRBV7-9 and TRBJ2-3; 7 nucleotides agree with TRBD2. The better agreement between TRBJ2-7 and the DNA end casts doubt on the J call. The germline CDR1 and CDR2 sequences are SEHNR and FQNEAQ (reference sequence). This CDR3 contains 13 residues. The CDR3: CASSASGPYEQYF. DNA for the CDR3: TGTGCCAGCAGTGCTAGCGGTCCCTACGAGCAGTACTTC.

This chain links TRBV6-6 with TRBJ2-7, with 12 bases identical to TRBD2. After removal of 4 bases from V and 9 bases from J, the junction contained 7 bases not matched to a gene. Germline CDR1 and CDR2: MNHNY and SVGAGI (reference sequence). This CDR3 is built from 14 residues. CDR3 sequence reads: CASSSTSGRGGQYF. The CDR3 nucleotides are TGTGCCAGCAGTTCGACTAGCGGGAGAGGTGGGCAGTACTTC.

This clonotype is labeled medium-sized (0.01 to 0.1%). This sequence joins TRBV7-3 and TRBJ2-7; either TRBD1 or TRBD2 may fit D (5 bases each). In germline, CDR1 is SGHTA, CDR2 FQGTGA. Trimming left V 5 bases short and J 7 bases short, with 21 bases between. The CDR3 runs to 15 residues. CDR3 sequence reads: CASSETAARAREQYF. In DNA, the CDR3 is TGTGCCAGCAGCGAGACAGCGGCAAGGGCCAGGGAGCAGTACTTC.

This chain links TRBV7-2 with TRBJ2-7; D is possibly TRBD1 (6 bases). V lost 1 base to trimming and J lost 5 bases, with 9 bases between them. CDR1 SGHTA and CDR2 FQGNSA come from the germline V gene. The CDR3 totals 13 residues. CDR3 sequence: CASSLGQVNEQYF. The CDR3 DNA is TGTGCCAGCAGCTTAGGACAGGTTAACGAGCAGTACTTC.

This chain joins TRBV7-2 and TRBJ1-2; D is ambiguous. Germline V lookup: CDR1 SGHTA, CDR2 FQGNSA. Trimming pared 6 bases from V and 7 bases from J, leaving 12 bases between. The CDR3 extends over 12 amino acids. This chain's CDR3 is CASRWMQSGYTF. The CDR3, as DNA: TGTGCCAGCAGGTGGATGCAGAGTGGCTACACCTTC.

The chain combines TRBV12-3 or TRBV12-4 with TRBJ2-1, with TRBD2 matching over 7 bases. CDR3 length: 15 residues. V trimming: 7 bases; J trimming: 2 bases; junction bases outside the gene matches: 8. The CDR3 here is CASTAAGTTYNEQFF. As DNA, the CDR3 is TGTGCCAGCACCGCGGCCGGGACTACCTACAATGAGCAGTTCTTC.

This clonotype was picked up many times. The V call is TRBV7-3, the J call TRBJ2-2; TRBD2 agrees at 7 bases. The CDR3 spans 17 residues. Germline V CDR1 and CDR2: SGHTA, FQGTGA. The trim removed 2 bases at V and 4 bases at J, leaving 10 bases unmatched. In DNA form, the CDR3 reads TGTGCCAGCAGCTTAGGCAGGGCGGGAGCGGGCACCGGGGAGCTGTTTTTT. Protein product: CASSLGRAGAGTGELFF.

The V and J genes are TRBV11-2 and TRBJ2-1; perhaps TRBD2 as D (6 bases). Matching the DNA end better, TRBJ2-7 makes the J call doubtful. Germline lookup yields CDR1 SGHAT and CDR2 FQNNGV. The CDR3 sequence is 14 residues long. As DNA, the CDR3 is TGTGCCAGCAGACTGATGGGGGGATCCTACGAGCAGTACTTC. This sequence encodes CASRLMGGSYEQYF.

The chain is built from TRBV7-6 and TRBJ2-6; 9 bases line up with TRBD1. The DNA end is more similar to TRBJ1-2, so the J call may be wrong. Germline CDR1 and CDR2: SGHVS and FNYEAQ. This CDR3 has 12 amino acids. The CDR3 spells CASRGTGSGYTF. CDR3 coding DNA: TGTGCCAGCAGGGGGACAGGGTCTGGCTACACCTTC.